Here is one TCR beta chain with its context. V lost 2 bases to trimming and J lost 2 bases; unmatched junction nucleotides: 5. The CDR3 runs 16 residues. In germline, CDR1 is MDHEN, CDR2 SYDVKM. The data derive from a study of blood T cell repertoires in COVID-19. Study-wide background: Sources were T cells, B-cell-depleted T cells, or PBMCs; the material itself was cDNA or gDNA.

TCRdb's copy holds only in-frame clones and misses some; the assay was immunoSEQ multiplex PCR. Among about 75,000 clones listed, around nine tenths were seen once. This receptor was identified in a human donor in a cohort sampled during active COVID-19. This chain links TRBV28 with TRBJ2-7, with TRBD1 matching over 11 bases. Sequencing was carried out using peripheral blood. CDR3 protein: CASSLPGQGAPYEQYF. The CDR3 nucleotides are TGTGCCAGCAGTTTACCTGGACAGGGGGCCCCCTACGAGCAGTACTTC.